What follows is one TCR beta chain and its context. The sample comes from a study of post-analysis software for immune sequencing data. Study as a whole: Patients had relapsing-remitting, secondary progressive or progressive-relapsing multiple sclerosis; some lacked subtype.

Built from TCR beta cDNA, the libraries had unique molecular identifiers in them. TCRdb reprocessed the PCR reads via MiXCR and lists one record per CDR3 protein. The sample includes fewer than 600,000 distinct CDR3 sequences, approximately 45% seen only once; the top ten take roughly 12%. The sample was blood. The receptor was isolated from a girl aged 5-17 years with multiple sclerosis.

The DNA of the CDR3 is TGTGCCAGCAGCCAAGAACTAGCGGGACTCCACTCTATCTTGTATTTT. It is translated as CASSQELAGLHSILYF. The rearrangement joins TRBV14 to TRBJ2-3, with 10 bases fitting TRBD2. Germline assignment: CDR1 SGHDN and CDR2 FVKESK. Unmatched junction bases numbered 14, after V lost 0 bases and J lost 14 bases. The CDR3 sequence is 16 residues long.